These 28 T cell receptor beta chains came from one sample sequenced in a study of shared clonotypes between healthy human individuals. Sequenced by immunoSEQ multiplex PCR; TCRdb stores in-frame clones only, minus some. Among under 1,900,000 clones, roughly 98.5% were seen once, and the ten largest hold 0.36%. The sample consisted of naive CD4+ T cells sorted from blood. Noted subset: CD45RA+ positively selected. These receptors all stem from a young man in good health.

The rearrangement joins TRBV9 to TRBJ2-1; maybe TRBD1 (5 bases). This CDR3 has 15 residues. V was trimmed by 0 bases and J by 5 bases, leaving 12 bases between them. The germline CDR1 and CDR2 sequences are SGDLS and YYNGEE. The CDR3 sequence is CASSVEAGFNNEQFF. The DNA of the CDR3 is TGTGCCAGCAGCGTAGAGGCAGGGTTTAACAATGAGCAGTTCTTC.

V and J are TRBV7-8 and TRBJ2-7; possibly TRBD1 or TRBD2 for D (5 bases each). The CDR3 runs to 14 residues. Trimming left V 5 bases short and J 6 bases short, with 17 bases between. The germline V gene encodes CDR1 SGHVS and CDR2 FQNEAQ. CDR3 DNA sequence: TGTGCCAGCAGCAAAGAGGGGCGTGGAGGCGAGCAGTACTTC. It is translated as CASSKEGRGGEQYF.

This chain joins TRBV5-1 and TRBJ2-1; D possibly uses TRBD1 or TRBD2 (6 bases each). The CDR3 length is 16 residues. CDR1 is SGHRS, CDR2 YFSETQ, per germline. The germline V and J ends were trimmed by 9 bases and 7 bases, with 26 bases remaining between them. CDR3 coding DNA: TGCGCCACTAATACCAAGCCTGGGGGGCTGGGTAATGAGCAGTTCTTC. Translated, it gives CATNTKPGGLGNEQFF.

This clone was picked up one time. The chain combines TRBV7-8 with TRBJ1-5; 7 bases are a match to TRBD1. This CDR3 has 16 amino acids. Germline CDR1 and CDR2: SGHVS and FQNEAQ. V lost 5 bases and J lost 0; bases outside the gene matches: 7. DNA of the CDR3: TGTGCCAGCAGCAATCGGGACAGTATTAGCAATCAGCCCCAGCATTTT. Residues: CASSNRDSISNQPQHF.

This sequence joins TRBV2 and TRBJ2-6, with unresolved D. V was cut by 11 bases and J by 0 bases, with 11 bases left in between. CDR3 length equals 14 residues. The germline CDR1 and CDR2 sequences are SNHLY and FYNNEI. CDR3 loop: CAATVDSGANVLTF. The CDR3 DNA is TGTGCCGCGACGGTAGACTCTGGGGCCAACGTCCTGACTTTC.

This clone was counted a single time. The V gene is TRBV7-8, the J gene TRBJ2-2; no clear D gene. V lost 1 base and J 0 bases, leaving 9 bases between the germline ends. The CDR3 covers 16 residues. In germline, CDR1 is SGHVS, CDR2 FQNEAQ. CDR3 loop: CASSLGRKANTGELFF. CDR3 nucleotides: TGTGCCAGCAGCTTAGGTCGTAAAGCGAACACCGGGGAGCTGTTTTTT.

The chain recombines TRBV4-1 with TRBJ2-3; D gene unclear. The CDR3 has 14 residues. CDR1 and CDR2 from the germline V gene are MGHRA and YSYEKL. V was shortened by 2 bases and J by 6 bases, with 12 bases between the two germline ends. CDR3 residues: CASSQLTVRDTQYF. In DNA, the CDR3 is TGCGCCAGCAGCCAACTGACCGTCAGGGATACGCAGTATTTT.

V is TRBV7-8 and J is TRBJ1-5; TRBD1 might be the D (6 bases). The germline V and J ends were trimmed by 2 bases and 0 bases, with 14 bases remaining between them. Germline CDR1 reads SGHVS; CDR2 reads FQNEAQ. The CDR3 sequence is 17 residues long. The CDR3 DNA follows: TGTGCCAGCAGCTTATTTTTAATCAGGGGTAGCAATCAGCCCCAGCATTTT. It codes for CASSLFLIRGSNQPQHF.

In its sample, this clone was seen once. V and J are TRBV27 and TRBJ1-1; D ambiguous. Germline V gene sequence: CDR1 MNHEY, CDR2 SMNVEV (reference sequence). V was pared by 2 bases and J by 10 bases, with 8 bases between. The length of the CDR3 is 11 residues. The CDR3 coding sequence is TGTGCCAGCAGTTTAGGTACAAGAGCTTTCTTT. Translated, it gives CASSLGTRAFF.

The chain recombines TRBV28 with TRBJ2-7; TRBD2 matches at 7 bases. With 3 bases clipped from V and 0 bases from J, the junction kept 5 bases outside the gene matches. CDR3 length equals 15 residues. Germline-derived CDR1 and CDR2 are MDHEN and SYDVKM. Here the CDR3 reads CASSFPSGRSYEQYF. DNA of the CDR3: TGTGCCAGCAGTTTTCCTAGCGGACGCTCCTACGAGCAGTACTTC.

The chain couples TRBV5-1 to TRBJ2-3; no reliable D call. V lost 0 bases to trimming and J lost 4 bases, with 9 bases between them. The CDR3 totals 14 residues. Germline CDR1 is SGHRS and CDR2 is YFSETQ. CDR3 DNA sequence: TGCGCCAGCAGCTTGGAGTGGGTGTCAGATACGCAGTATTTT. Translating it yields CASSLEWVSDTQYF.

CDR3 sequence reads: CASRSQRDLNNEQFF. The CDR3 DNA is TGTGCCAGCCGGTCCCAGCGGGACTTAAACAATGAGCAGTTCTTC. The chain links TRBV6-1 to TRBJ2-1, with 7 bases identical to TRBD2. The CDR3 is made up of 15 amino acids. CDR1 and CDR2 from the germline V gene are MNHNS and SASEGT. V was pared by 8 bases and J by 5 bases, with 12 bases of the junction left unmatched.

DNA of the CDR3: TGTGCCAGCAGTGCCCCTGCCCCGGGACTCGGCGCCTACGAGCAGTACTTC. Translating it yields CASSAPAPGLGAYEQYF. The chain is built from TRBV28 and TRBJ2-7, with D possibly TRBD2 on 6 matching bases. The CDR3 totals 17 residues. Germline values: CDR1 MDHEN, CDR2 SYDVKM. Between the trimmed V and J ends, which lost 5 bases and 2 bases, there was a span of 22 bases.

With regard to this clone: Within the sample, other DNA sequences also encode this same CDR3. The chain is built from TRBV19 and TRBJ1-1; 9 nucleotides align to TRBD1. The germline gives CDR1 LNHDA, CDR2 SQIVND (reference sequence). The ends lost 6 bases at V and 5 bases at J; junction bases unmatched: 4. CDR3 size: 13 residues. CDR3: CASRDRGRTEAFF. The CDR3 DNA sequence: TGTGCCAGTAGGGACAGGGGACGGACTGAAGCTTTCTTT.

The rearrangement uses TRBV18 and TRBJ1-4; 11 bases line up with TRBD1. The CDR3 extends over 15 amino acids. Germline CDR1 reads KGHSH; CDR2 reads LQKENI. Germline trimming cut 3 bases from V and 7 bases from J; bases unmatched to any gene: 4. The CDR3 DNA sequence: TGTGCCAGCTCACCCCTGGGACAGGGGGGTGAAAAACTGTTTTTT. Protein product: CASSPLGQGGEKLFF.

The chain combines TRBV5-4 with TRBJ2-5; 7 bases match TRBD2. The CDR3 loop spans 14 amino acids. J lost 5 bases, V lost 7 bases, and 11 bases had no gene match. Germline assignment: CDR1 SGHNT and CDR2 YYREEE (reference sequence). Written as DNA, the CDR3 is TGTGCCAGCGGACTGGGGGGGGTCCGGGAGACCCAGTACTTC. Residues: CASGLGGVRETQYF.

This clone came up once. J is TRBJ2-7 and V is TRBV11-2; 10 bases map to TRBD2. With V trimmed by 1 base and J by 2 bases, 2 bases remained unmatched. Germline lookup yields CDR1 SGHAT and CDR2 FQNNGV. The CDR3 is 15 residues long. CDR3 coding DNA: TGTGCCAGCAGCTTAGCGCTAGCGGGGGCCTACGAGCAGTACTTC. It is translated as CASSLALAGAYEQYF.

V and J are TRBV25-1 and TRBJ2-7; D perhaps matches TRBD1 (7 bases). The CDR3 totals 17 residues. V was clipped by 2 bases and J by 3 bases, with 20 bases between them. Germline-derived CDR1 and CDR2 are MGHDK and SYGVNS. CDR3 DNA: TGTGCCAGCAGTGAAAACAGGGGAGGTATTTATGTCTACGAGCAGTACTTC. It is translated as CASSENRGGIYVYEQYF.

The V gene is TRBV29-1, the J gene TRBJ1-2; TRBD1 is a possible D gene (6 bases). The germline CDR1 and CDR2 sequences are SQVTM and ANQGSEA. The length of the CDR3 is 11 residues. Trimming took 6 bases from V and 9 from J, leaving 14 bases between them. The CDR3 is CSVSLTGSYTF. CDR3 nucleotides: TGCAGCGTGTCCCTGACAGGCAGCTACACCTTC.

This chain joins TRBV6-1 and TRBJ1-2; D not resolved. Trimming took off 7 bases at V and 8 bases at J, with 17 bases between the two ends. Germline values: CDR1 MNHNS, CDR2 SASEGT. The CDR3 runs 13 residues. The CDR3 DNA follows: TGTGCCAGCATTACTACGTCGCTTCGGGGCTACACCTTC. Encoded protein: CASITTSLRGYTF.

V usage is TRBV7-3 and J usage is TRBJ2-1; D ambiguous. This CDR3 has 17 residues. Trimming cost V 2 bases and J 1 base, with 15 bases left between them. Germline CDR1 reads SGHTA; CDR2 reads FQGTGA. The CDR3 reads CASSLSHPPTSYNEQFF. Written as DNA, the CDR3 is TGTGCCAGCAGCTTATCTCATCCCCCCACTTCCTACAATGAGCAGTTCTTC.

The rearrangement links TRBV2 to TRBJ1-3; D is uncertain. V was shortened by 5 bases and J by 0 bases, with 5 bases between the two germline ends. The CDR3 is made up of 13 amino acids. Germline assignment: CDR1 SNHLY and CDR2 FYNNEI. The DNA of the CDR3 is TGTGCCAGCAGTTCCCGCTCTGGAAACACCATATATTTT. Translated: CASSSRSGNTIYF.

This clone was recorded only once. At one of its ends the junction is not consistent with the germline gene, which may arise from a read error. The J gene is TRBJ2-2, the V gene TRBV7-7; D may match TRBD1 or TRBD2 (5 bases each). The CDR3 loop spans 15 amino acids. The germline gives CDR1 SSHAT, CDR2 FNYEAQ (reference sequence). In DNA, the CDR3 is TGTGCTAGCAGCCGAGCGGCCGCGAGGGGCGGGGAGCTGTTTTTT. Amino acid sequence: CASSRAAARGGELFF.

The chain has TRBV28 and TRBJ2-3; 11 bases are shared with TRBD2. The V gene's germline CDR1 is MDHEN and CDR2 SYDVKM. With V trimmed by 6 bases and J by 3 bases, 2 bases remained unmatched. This CDR3 has 14 amino acids. The DNA of the CDR3 is TGTGCCAGCAGAACTAGCGGGAGAACAGATACGCAGTATTTT. Translation: CASRTSGRTDTQYF.

The chain links TRBV5-4 to TRBJ2-7; D not resolved. There are 14 residues in the CDR3. From germline, CDR1 is SGHNT and CDR2 YYREEE (reference sequence). Between the trimmed V and J ends, which lost 0 bases and 1 base, there was a span of 8 bases. CDR3 DNA sequence: TGTGCCAGCAGCTTGGGTGGCATTTCCTACGAGCAGTACTTC. Amino acids: CASSLGGISYEQYF.

The V gene is TRBV5-1, the J gene TRBJ2-2; D not resolved. The CDR3 covers 18 residues. CDR1 SGHRS and CDR2 YFSETQ come from the germline V gene. The V and J ends lost 0 bases and 2 bases respectively, with 17 bases between them. CDR3 in DNA: TGCGCCAGCAGCTTGGCGGGCCGCTCGCGAGTCAACACCGGGGAGCTGTTTTTT. Translation: CASSLAGRSRVNTGELFF.

The gene calls are TRBV5-4 and TRBJ1-1; D not resolved. CDR1 SGHNT and CDR2 YYREEE come from the germline V gene (reference sequence). V was trimmed by 2 bases and J by 0 bases, leaving 2 bases between them. The CDR3 loop spans 12 amino acids. The CDR3 nucleotides read TGTGCCAGCAGCTTTTTGAACACTGAAGCTTTCTTT. Translation gives CASSFLNTEAFF.

J is TRBJ2-7 and V is TRBV10-2; TRBD2 matches at 9 bases. Looked up from germline, CDR1 is WSHSY and CDR2 is SAAADI. Losses at the gene ends were 3 bases for V and 0 bases for J; bases not matched to a gene: 3. The CDR3 is 15 amino acids. The CDR3 loop reads CASSEPGLASYEQYF. The CDR3 DNA is TGCGCCAGCAGTGAACCGGGACTAGCCTCCTACGAGCAGTACTTC.